Shown below are 16 T cell receptor beta chains from a single sample sequenced in a study of T cells in Graves' hyperthyroidism and ophthalmopathy. Using RNA transcripts as the source, TCR beta CDR3 regions were amplified. First-round RT-PCR targeting the TCR CDR3 was performed with the HTBI primer set. Each CDR3 protein is one row after TCRdb ran MiXCR on the multiplex PCR reads. The repertoire consists of 650,000 to 850,000 distinct CDR3 sequences, with 18% occurring once and the leading ten covering roughly 17%. Sequenced: blood. These receptors all come from a woman between 50 and 59 years old with Graves' hyperthyroidism that later progressed to Graves' ophthalmopathy.

This clonotype was observed at least ten times. The chain links TRBV29-1 to TRBJ2-1; tentatively, D is TRBD2 (7 bases). Germline values: CDR1 SQVTM, CDR2 ANQGSEA. V lost 7 bases to trimming and J lost 2 bases, with 18 bases between them. This CDR3 comprises 15 residues. CDR3 in amino acids: CSGRPGGQTYNEQFF. The DNA of the CDR3 is TGCAGCGGCCGCCCCGGGGGGCAAACCTACAATGAGCAGTTCTTC.

V gene TRBV10-1 combines with J gene TRBJ2-2, with D possibly called TRBD1 or TRBD2 (6 bases each). This CDR3 region has 13 residues. Trimming left V 8 bases short and J 6 bases short, with 13 bases between. From germline, CDR1 is WNHNN and CDR2 SYGVQD (reference sequence). CDR3: CASGPGAAGELFF. CDR3 DNA: TGCGCCAGCGGCCCGGGGGCAGCCGGGGAGCTGTTTTTT.

A few counts support this clonotype. The rearrangement links TRBV19 to TRBJ1-5; D uncertain. Per the germline V gene, CDR1 is LNHDA and CDR2 is SQIVND (reference sequence). CDR3 size: 12 residues. The germline V and J ends were trimmed by 9 bases and 0 bases, with 6 bases remaining between them. The CDR3 is CARTNSNQPQHF. CDR3 nucleotide sequence: TGTGCCAGAACCAATAGCAATCAGCCCCAGCATTTT.

The sample holds many counts of this clonotype. V usage is TRBV20-1 and J usage is TRBJ2-1; 7 bases align to TRBD2. After removal of 3 bases from V and 7 bases from J, the junction contained 9 bases not matched to a gene. Germline V gene sequence: CDR1 DFQATT, CDR2 SNEGSKA (reference sequence). The CDR3 is made up of 14 amino acids. The CDR3 DNA is TGCAGTGCTAGGCCGGGGGGACTACATAATGAGCAGTTCTTC. Its protein is CSARPGGLHNEQFF.

The genes are TRBV5-1 and TRBJ2-5; D may be TRBD1 or TRBD2 (5 bases each). Germline V gene data show CDR1 as SGHRS and CDR2 as YFSETQ. With 3 bases removed from V and 4 bases from J, the gap between germline ends came to 16 bases. This CDR3 region has 15 residues. CDR3 amino acids: CASSSPGRSPETQYF. CDR3 in DNA: TGCGCCAGCAGCTCTCCGGGACGAAGTCCAGAGACCCAGTACTTC.

On this clonotype: One junction end disagrees with the germline gene, perhaps due to a read error. The gene calls are TRBV6-4 and TRBJ1-5; tentative D call: TRBD1 (6 bases). CDR1 and CDR2 (germline): MRHNA, SNTAGT. The CDR3 covers 15 residues. The CDR3 protein is CTSSDGGERSQPQHF. CDR3 nucleotides: TGTACCAGCAGTGATGGGGGCGAAAGATCTCAGCCCCAGCATTTT.

This clonotype was detected only a few times. J is TRBJ1-2 and V is TRBV4-2; weak D call: TRBD1 (5 bases). The CDR3 consists of 14 residues. Per germline, CDR1 LGHNA and CDR2 YNFKEQ. V was cut by 1 base and J by 5 bases, with 11 bases left in between. CDR3 nucleotides: TGTGCCAGCAGCCAAGTCCAGGGAGAATATGGCTACACCTTC. Its translation: CASSQVQGEYGYTF.

The V gene is TRBV6-1, the J gene TRBJ2-3; no clear D gene. The CDR3 extends over 15 amino acids. In germline, CDR1 is MNHNS, CDR2 SASEGT. Trimming cost V 8 bases and J 0 bases, with 15 bases left between them. CDR3 region: CASSYQSSSTDTQYF. CDR3 nucleotide sequence: TGTGCCAGCTCTTATCAGAGCTCTAGCACAGATACGCAGTATTTT.

CDR3 DNA: TGTGCCAGCTCACCCTTGCCGGACAGGGGGAGAGAGACCCAGTACTTC. As protein: CASSPLPDRGRETQYF. V is TRBV18 and J is TRBJ2-5; 10 bases align to TRBD1. This CDR3 is 16 amino acids long. Germline CDR1 reads KGHSH; CDR2 reads LQKENI. With 3 bases clipped from V and 4 bases from J, the junction kept 8 bases outside the gene matches.

This clonotype has only a few counts. A read error may explain this, as a much larger clone is one base away. The rearrangement joins TRBV4-2 to TRBJ2-1; no clear D gene. Per the germline V gene, CDR1 is LGHNA and CDR2 is YNFKEQ. This CDR3 is built from 13 residues. The V and J ends lost 6 bases and 0 bases respectively, with 6 bases between them. The CDR3 loop reads CASRPSSYNEQFF. CDR3 in DNA: TGTGCCAGCAGGCCCAGCTCCTACAATGAGCAGTTCTTC.

This clonotype appeared a few times. The chain is built from TRBV9 and TRBJ1-1; TRBD1 agrees at 12 bases. The CDR3 extends over 18 amino acids. Germline values: CDR1 SGDLS, CDR2 YYNGEE. Germline trimming cut 0 bases from V and 6 bases from J; bases unmatched to any gene: 12. The CDR3 spells CASSVGLRDRGLLAEAFF. In nucleotides, the CDR3 is TGTGCCAGCAGCGTAGGTCTCCGGGACAGGGGGCTTTTGGCTGAAGCTTTCTTT.

This clonotype has a count of ten or more. This chain uses TRBV20-1 with TRBJ2-1, with D maybe TRBD2 (7 bases). V gave up 2 bases and J gave up 4 bases, with 15 bases separating them. This CDR3 comprises 15 residues. Germline CDR1 DFQATT, CDR2 SNEGSKA (reference sequence). CDR3 sequence reads: CSARKSGGQYNEQFF. CDR3 DNA: TGCAGTGCTAGAAAGTCGGGGGGACAATACAATGAGCAGTTCTTC.

Ten or more counts support this clonotype. This sequence joins TRBV12-3 or TRBV12-4 and TRBJ1-5; tentatively, D is TRBD1 (5 bases). The CDR3 has 14 residues. V was trimmed by 7 bases and J by 5 bases, leaving 15 bases between them. The CDR3 nucleotides read TGTGCCAGCACCCCATGGGGCAGAGATCAGCCCCAGCATTTT. Its translation: CASTPWGRDQPQHF.

This clonotype was observed many times. The V gene is TRBV3-1, the J gene TRBJ2-3, with a tentative D call TRBD2 (5 bases). This CDR3 is 13 amino acids long. The germline V gene encodes CDR1 LGHDT and CDR2 YNNKEL (reference sequence). The V end lost 3 bases, the J end lost 6 bases, and 10 bases lay between the germline ends. CDR3 in amino acids: CASSQALADTQYF. CDR3 nucleotides: TGTGCCAGCAGCCAGGCATTAGCGGATACGCAGTATTTT.

The chain couples TRBV15 to TRBJ1-4, with 8 bases that match TRBD1. The CDR3 sequence is 20 residues long. The germline gives CDR1 LNHNV, CDR2 YYDKDF (reference sequence). V dropped 4 bases and J dropped 0; count of bases not matched to a gene: 16. DNA for the CDR3: TGTGCCACCAGCATCGAGACAGGGGTGGACTATACTGCAACTAATGAAAAACTGTTTTTT. This gives the protein CATSIETGVDYTATNEKLFF.

Worth noting for this clonotype: A much bigger clone sits one base away, suggesting this may be a read error. This chain links TRBV5-1 with TRBJ2-1; 8 positions match TRBD1. CDR1 is SGHRS and CDR2 is YFSETQ in the germline V gene. The CDR3 has 15 amino acids. The CDR3 spells CASSLDGQGYNGQFF. For the CDR3, the DNA is TGCGCCAGCAGCTTGGACGGACAGGGCTACAATGGGCAGTTCTTC.